The following is a T cell receptor beta chain sequence with its context. These data come from a study of blood T cell repertoires in COVID-19. Study-level background: Sites in the United States, Italy and Spain provided acute and convalescent COVID-19 samples. In each case, the material was cDNA or gDNA derived from T cells, B-cell-depleted T cells, or PBMCs.

In Seattle, patients joined the study during active infection and were tracked longitudinally. In the original analysis: Amplifying reference gene primers gave estimates of nucleated cell counts. The assay was immunoSEQ multiplex PCR, and TCRdb's table has in-frame clones only and misses some. V, J and clone size are those of that table, while D and trimming were read from the DNA. This sample carries around 60,000 clones, 65% to 90% of them seen once, and the ten largest clones take 10%. This sequence originates from a man aged 50-59 years with COVID-19, enrolled during active disease. The sample taken for sequencing was peripheral blood.

The CDR3 DNA follows: TGTGCCAGCAGCCAACTGTCTCCGGGCACAGATACGCAGTATTTT. It translates to CASSQLSPGTDTQYF. This sequence joins TRBV3-1 (or the pseudogene TRBV3-2) and TRBJ2-3, with D hard to call. The CDR3 is 15 amino acids. Trimming cost V 2 bases and J 1 base, with 10 bases left between them. Germline lookup yields CDR1 LGHDT and CDR2 YNNKEL (reference sequence).